This T cell receptor beta chain was retrieved from a study of T cell changes during pregnancy in multiple sclerosis. Profiling relied on immunoSEQ multiplex PCR, and the TCRdb table lists in-frame clones only, not all of them. The data hold approximately 58,000 clones, with about 92% observed a single time. The sequencing used peripheral blood, collected in the second trimester of pregnancy. The TCR originated in a female donor in good health, enrolled as a control in a pregnancy study.

CDR3 residues: CASSTGYNEKLFF. The DNA of the CDR3 is TGTGCCAGCAGTACGGGGTATAATGAAAAACTGTTTTTT. The gene calls are TRBV7-9 and TRBJ1-4; D call uncertain. The V gene lost 6 bases and the J gene lost 4 bases, with 9 bases spanning the gap. From germline, CDR1 is SEHNR and CDR2 FQNEAQ (reference sequence). The CDR3 totals 13 residues.